This T cell receptor (beta chain) is from a study of blood T cell repertoires in COVID-19. The CDR3 totals 13 residues. The germline CDR1 and CDR2 sequences are SGHAT and FQNNGV. Trimming removed 6 bases at V and 6 bases at J, with 15 bases between. Libraries were prepared by immunoSEQ multiplex PCR; TCRdb keeps only in-frame clonotypes and omits some of them. Of around 110,000 clones listed, about 88% were seen once; the top ten hold approximately 1.5%. This clone was counted between two and nine times. The chain uses TRBV11-2 and TRBJ2-7, with D perhaps TRBD2 (5 bases). The sample taken for sequencing was peripheral blood. This sequence originates from a man aged 35 to 55 with acute or convalescent COVID-19. CDR3 nucleotide sequence: TGTGCCAGCAGAAGAGGAGCTAGCCGCGAGCAGTACTTC. Translation gives CASRRGASREQYF.